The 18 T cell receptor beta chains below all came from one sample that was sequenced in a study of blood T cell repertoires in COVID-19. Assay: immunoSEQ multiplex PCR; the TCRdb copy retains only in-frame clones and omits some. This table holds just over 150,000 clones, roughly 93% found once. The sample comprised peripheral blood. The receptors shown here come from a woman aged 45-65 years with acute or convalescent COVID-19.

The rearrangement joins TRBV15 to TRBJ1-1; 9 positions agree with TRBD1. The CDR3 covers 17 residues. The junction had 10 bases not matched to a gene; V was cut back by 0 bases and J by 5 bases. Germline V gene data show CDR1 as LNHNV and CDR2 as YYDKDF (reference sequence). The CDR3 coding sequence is TGTGCCACCAGCAGAGATCACTGGGACAGGGCGGGTACTGAAGCTTTCTTT. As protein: CATSRDHWDRAGTEAFF.

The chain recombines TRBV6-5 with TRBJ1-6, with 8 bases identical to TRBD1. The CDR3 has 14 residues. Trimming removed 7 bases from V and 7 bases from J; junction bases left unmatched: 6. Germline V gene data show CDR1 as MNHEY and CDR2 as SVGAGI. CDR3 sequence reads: CASTPGQANSPLHF. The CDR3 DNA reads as TGTGCCAGCACTCCGGGACAGGCGAATTCACCCCTCCACTTT.

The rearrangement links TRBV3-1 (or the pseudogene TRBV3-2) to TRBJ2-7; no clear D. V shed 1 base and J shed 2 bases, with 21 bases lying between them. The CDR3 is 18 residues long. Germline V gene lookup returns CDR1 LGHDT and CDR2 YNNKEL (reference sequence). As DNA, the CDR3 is TGTGCCAGCAGCCAAGTCTTAGACTCCTACACCACCACCTACGAGCAGTACTTC. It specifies CASSQVLDSYTTTYEQYF.

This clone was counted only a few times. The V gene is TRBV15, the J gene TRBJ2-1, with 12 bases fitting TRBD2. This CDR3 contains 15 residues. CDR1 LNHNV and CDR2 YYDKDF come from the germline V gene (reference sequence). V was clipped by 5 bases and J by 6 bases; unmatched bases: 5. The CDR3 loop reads CATSGLAGGFNEQFF. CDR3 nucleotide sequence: TGTGCCACCAGCGGCCTAGCGGGAGGGTTCAATGAGCAGTTCTTC.

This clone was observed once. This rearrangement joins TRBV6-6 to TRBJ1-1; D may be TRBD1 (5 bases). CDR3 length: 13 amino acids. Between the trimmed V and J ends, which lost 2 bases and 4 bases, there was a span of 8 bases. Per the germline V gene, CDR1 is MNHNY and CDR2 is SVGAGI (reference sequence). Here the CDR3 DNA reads TGTGCCAGCAGTTACGGGGGGAGCACTGAAGCTTTCTTT. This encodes CASSYGGSTEAFF.

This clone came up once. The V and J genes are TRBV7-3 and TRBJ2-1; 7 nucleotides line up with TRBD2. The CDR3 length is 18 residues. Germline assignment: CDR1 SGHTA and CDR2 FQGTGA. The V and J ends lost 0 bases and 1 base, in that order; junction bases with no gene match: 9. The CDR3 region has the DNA TGTGCCAGCAGCTTAACGCGGGGCGGGAGCCGATCCTACAATGAGCAGTTCTTC. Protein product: CASSLTRGGSRSYNEQFF.

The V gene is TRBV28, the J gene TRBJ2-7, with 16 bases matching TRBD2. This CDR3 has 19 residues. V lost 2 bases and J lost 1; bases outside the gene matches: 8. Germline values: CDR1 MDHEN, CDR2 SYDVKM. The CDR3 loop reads CASSLILGLAGGGSYEQYF. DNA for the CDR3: TGTGCCAGCAGTTTAATATTGGGACTAGCGGGAGGGGGGTCCTACGAGCAGTACTTC.

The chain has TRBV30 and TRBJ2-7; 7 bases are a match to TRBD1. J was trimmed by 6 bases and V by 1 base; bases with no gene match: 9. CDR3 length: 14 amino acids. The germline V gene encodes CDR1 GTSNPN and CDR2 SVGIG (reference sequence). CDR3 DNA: TGTGCCTGGAGTGCCCGGGACAGAGCAGGCGAGCAGTACTTC. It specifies CAWSARDRAGEQYF.

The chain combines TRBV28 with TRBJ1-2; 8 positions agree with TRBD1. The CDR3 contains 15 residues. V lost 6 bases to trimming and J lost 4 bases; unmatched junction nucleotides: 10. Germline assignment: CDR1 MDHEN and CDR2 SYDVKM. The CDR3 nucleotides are TGTGCCAGCAGCCCCATCGACAGGGGCCTCTATGGCTACACCTTC. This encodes CASSPIDRGLYGYTF.

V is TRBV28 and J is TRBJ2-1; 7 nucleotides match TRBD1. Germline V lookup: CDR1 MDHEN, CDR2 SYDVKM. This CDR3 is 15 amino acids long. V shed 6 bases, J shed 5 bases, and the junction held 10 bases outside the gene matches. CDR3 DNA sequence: TGTGCCAGCAGCCCGCCCTGGGACAGAAACAATGAGCAGTTCTTC. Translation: CASSPPWDRNNEQFF.

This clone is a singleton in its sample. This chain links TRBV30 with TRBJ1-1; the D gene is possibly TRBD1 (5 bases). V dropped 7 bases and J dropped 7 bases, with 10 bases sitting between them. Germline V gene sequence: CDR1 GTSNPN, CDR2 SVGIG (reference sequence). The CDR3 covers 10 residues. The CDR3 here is CALGAFEAFF. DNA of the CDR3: TGTGCCTTAGGGGCATTTGAAGCTTTCTTT.

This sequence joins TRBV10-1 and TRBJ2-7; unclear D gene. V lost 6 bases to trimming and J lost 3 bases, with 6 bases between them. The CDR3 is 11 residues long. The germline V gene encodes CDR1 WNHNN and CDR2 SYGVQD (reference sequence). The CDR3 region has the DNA TGCGCCAGCAGCTCAGGCTACGAGCAGTACTTC. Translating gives CASSSGYEQYF.

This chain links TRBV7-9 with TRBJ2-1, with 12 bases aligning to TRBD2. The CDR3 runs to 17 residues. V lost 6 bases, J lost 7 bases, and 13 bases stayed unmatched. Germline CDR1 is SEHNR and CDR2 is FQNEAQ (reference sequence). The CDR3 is CASSLISGLAGTNEQFF. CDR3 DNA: TGTGCCAGCAGTCTCATATCAGGACTAGCGGGAACGAATGAGCAGTTCTTC.

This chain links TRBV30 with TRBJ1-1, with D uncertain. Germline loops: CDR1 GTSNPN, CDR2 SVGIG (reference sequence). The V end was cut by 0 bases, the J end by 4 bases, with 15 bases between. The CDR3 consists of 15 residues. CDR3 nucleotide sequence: TGTGCCTGGAGTGTAGGAAGTAATGTAGCCACTGAAGCTTTCTTT. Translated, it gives CAWSVGSNVATEAFF.

The CDR3 DNA follows: TGTGCCAGCAGTTTATATTGGACAGTTAACGGGGAGCTGTTTTTT. Protein sequence: CASSLYWTVNGELFF. V and J are TRBV28 and TRBJ2-2; D may be TRBD1 (6 bases). Trimming cost V 1 base and J 7 bases, with 13 bases left between them. The germline gives CDR1 MDHEN, CDR2 SYDVKM. The CDR3 is made up of 15 amino acids.

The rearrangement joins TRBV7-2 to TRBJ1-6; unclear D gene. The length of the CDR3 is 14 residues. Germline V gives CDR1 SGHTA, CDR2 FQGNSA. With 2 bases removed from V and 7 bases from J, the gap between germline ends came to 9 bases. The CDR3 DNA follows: TGTGCCAGCAGCTTACATGGCTTCAATTCACCCCTCCACTTT. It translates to CASSLHGFNSPLHF.

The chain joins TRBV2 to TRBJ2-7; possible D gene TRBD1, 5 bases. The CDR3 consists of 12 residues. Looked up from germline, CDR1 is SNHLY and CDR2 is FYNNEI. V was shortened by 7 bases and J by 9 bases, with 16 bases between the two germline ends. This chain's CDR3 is CASTEPAGWQYF. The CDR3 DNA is TGTGCCAGCACCGAGCCCGCAGGGTGGCAGTACTTC.

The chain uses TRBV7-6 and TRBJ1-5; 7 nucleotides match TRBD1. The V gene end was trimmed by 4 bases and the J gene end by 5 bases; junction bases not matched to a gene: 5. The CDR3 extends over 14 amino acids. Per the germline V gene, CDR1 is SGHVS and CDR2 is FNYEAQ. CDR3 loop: CASSSGGGDQPQHF. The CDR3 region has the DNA TGTGCCAGCAGCTCGGGAGGGGGCGATCAGCCCCAGCATTTT.